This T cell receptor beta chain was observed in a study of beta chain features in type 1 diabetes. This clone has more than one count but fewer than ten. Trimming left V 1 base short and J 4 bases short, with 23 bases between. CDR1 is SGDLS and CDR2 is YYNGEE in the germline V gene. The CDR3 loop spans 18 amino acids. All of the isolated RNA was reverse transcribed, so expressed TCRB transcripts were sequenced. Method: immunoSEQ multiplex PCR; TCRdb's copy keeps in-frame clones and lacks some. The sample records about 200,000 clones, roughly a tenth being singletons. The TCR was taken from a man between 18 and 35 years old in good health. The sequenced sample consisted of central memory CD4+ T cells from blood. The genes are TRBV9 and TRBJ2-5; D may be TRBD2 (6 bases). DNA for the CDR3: TGTGCCAGCAGCGTACGATCCCGGACTACCTCCAAAGTAGAGACCCAGTACTTC. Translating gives CASSVRSRTTSKVETQYF.